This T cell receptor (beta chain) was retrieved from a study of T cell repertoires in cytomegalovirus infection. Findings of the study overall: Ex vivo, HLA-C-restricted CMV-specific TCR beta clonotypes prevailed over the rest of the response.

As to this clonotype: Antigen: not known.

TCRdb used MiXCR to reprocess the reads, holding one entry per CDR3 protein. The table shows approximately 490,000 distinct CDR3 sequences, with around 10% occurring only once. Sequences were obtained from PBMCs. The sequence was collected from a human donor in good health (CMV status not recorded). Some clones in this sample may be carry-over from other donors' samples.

CDR3 protein: CSAPRPPGPHPGELFF. The CDR3 bases are TGCAGTGCCCCCCGCCCCCCGGGCCCCCACCCGGGGGAGCTGTTTTTT. The chain combines TRBV20-1 with TRBJ2-2, with D hard to call. In germline, CDR1 is DFQATT, CDR2 SNEGSKA (reference sequence). V was shortened by 6 bases and J by 8 bases, with 25 bases between the two germline ends. The CDR3 extends over 16 amino acids.